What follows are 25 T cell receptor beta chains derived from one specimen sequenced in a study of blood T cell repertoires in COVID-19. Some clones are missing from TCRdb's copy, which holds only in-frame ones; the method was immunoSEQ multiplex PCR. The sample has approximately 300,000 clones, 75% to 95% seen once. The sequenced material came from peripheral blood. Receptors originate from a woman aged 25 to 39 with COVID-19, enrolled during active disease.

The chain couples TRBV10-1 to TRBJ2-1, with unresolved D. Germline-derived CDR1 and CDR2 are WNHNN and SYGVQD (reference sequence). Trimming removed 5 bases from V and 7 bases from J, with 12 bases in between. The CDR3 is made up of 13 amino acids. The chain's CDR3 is CASSMAGDNEQFF. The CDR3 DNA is TGCGCCAGCAGTATGGCAGGTGATAATGAGCAGTTCTTC.

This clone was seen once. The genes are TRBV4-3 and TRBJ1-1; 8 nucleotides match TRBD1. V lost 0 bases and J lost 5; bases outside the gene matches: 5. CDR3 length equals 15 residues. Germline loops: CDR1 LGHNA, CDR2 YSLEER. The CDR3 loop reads CASSQDDRGGTEAFF. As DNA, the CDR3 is TGCGCCAGCAGCCAAGACGACAGGGGTGGAACTGAAGCTTTCTTT.

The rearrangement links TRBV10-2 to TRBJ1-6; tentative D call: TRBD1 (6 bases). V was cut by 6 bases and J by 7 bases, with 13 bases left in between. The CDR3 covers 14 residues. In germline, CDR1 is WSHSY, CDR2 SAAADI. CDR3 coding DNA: TGCGCCAGCAGGACCGGGACACTGAATTCACCCCTCCACTTT. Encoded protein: CASRTGTLNSPLHF.

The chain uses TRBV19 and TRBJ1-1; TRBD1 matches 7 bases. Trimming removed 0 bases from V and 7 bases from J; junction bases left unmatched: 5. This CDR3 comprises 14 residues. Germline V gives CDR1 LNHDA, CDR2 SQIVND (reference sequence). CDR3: CASSIDLGGHEAFF. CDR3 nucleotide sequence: TGTGCCAGTAGTATAGATTTAGGGGGCCATGAAGCTTTCTTT.

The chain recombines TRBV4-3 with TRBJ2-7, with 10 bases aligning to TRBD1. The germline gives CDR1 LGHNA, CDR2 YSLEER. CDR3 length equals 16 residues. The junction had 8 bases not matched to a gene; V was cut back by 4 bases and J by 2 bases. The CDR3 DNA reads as TGCGCCAGCAGCCCAACCTCCGGGACAGGGGCCTACGAGCAGTACTTC. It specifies CASSPTSGTGAYEQYF.

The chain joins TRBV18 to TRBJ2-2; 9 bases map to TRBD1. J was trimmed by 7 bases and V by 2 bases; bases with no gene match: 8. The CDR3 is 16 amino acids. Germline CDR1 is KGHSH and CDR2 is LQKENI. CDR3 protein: CASSPETGGVGGELFF. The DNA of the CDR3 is TGTGCCAGCTCACCAGAGACAGGGGGAGTCGGCGGGGAGCTGTTTTTT.

CDR3 sequence reads: CASSSTGVGDNQPQHF. The CDR3 DNA follows: TGTGCCAGCAGTTCGACAGGGGTAGGAGACAATCAGCCCCAGCATTTT. The chain joins TRBV7-9 to TRBJ1-5, with TRBD1 matching 8 bases. Germline V CDR1 and CDR2: SEHNR, FQNEAQ (reference sequence). The CDR3 totals 16 residues. Losses at the gene ends were 6 bases for V and 3 bases for J; bases not matched to a gene: 10.

The CDR3 region has the DNA TGCGCCAGCGCCCCAGGAACTAACTATGGCTACACCTTC. Amino acid sequence: CASAPGTNYGYTF. V is TRBV5-1 and J is TRBJ1-2; D not resolved. Trimming took 7 bases from V and 0 from J, leaving 10 bases between them. The length of the CDR3 is 13 residues. Germline loops: CDR1 SGHRS, CDR2 YFSETQ.

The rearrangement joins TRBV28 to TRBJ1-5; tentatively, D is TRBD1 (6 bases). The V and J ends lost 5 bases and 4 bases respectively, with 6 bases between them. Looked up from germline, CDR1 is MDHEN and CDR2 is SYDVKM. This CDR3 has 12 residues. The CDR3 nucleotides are TGTGCCAGCAGTACAGGGAATCAGCCCCAGCATTTT. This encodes CASSTGNQPQHF. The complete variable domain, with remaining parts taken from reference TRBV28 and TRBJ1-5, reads DVKVTQSSRYLVKRTGEKVFLECVQDMDHENMFWYRQDPGLGLRLIYFSYDVKMKEKGDIPEGYSVSREKKERFSLILESASTNQTSMYLCASSTGNQPQHFGDGTRLSIL.

CDR3 amino acids: CASSWQTNTDTQYF. The CDR3 DNA reads TGTGCCAGCAGTTGGCAGACTAATACAGATACGCAGTATTTT. The V gene is TRBV27, the J gene TRBJ2-3; D possibly corresponds to TRBD2 (5 bases). The CDR3 runs to 14 residues. Germline CDR1 MNHEY, CDR2 SMNVEV (reference sequence). Trimming shortened V by 4 bases and J by 3 bases, and 11 bases separated the two germline ends.

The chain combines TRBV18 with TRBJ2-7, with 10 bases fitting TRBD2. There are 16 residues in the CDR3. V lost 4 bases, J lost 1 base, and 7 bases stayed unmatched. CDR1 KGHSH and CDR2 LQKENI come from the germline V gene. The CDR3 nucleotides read TGTGCCAGCTCACGGCTAGCGGGAGCGATTTCCTACGAGCAGTACTTC. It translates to CASSRLAGAISYEQYF.

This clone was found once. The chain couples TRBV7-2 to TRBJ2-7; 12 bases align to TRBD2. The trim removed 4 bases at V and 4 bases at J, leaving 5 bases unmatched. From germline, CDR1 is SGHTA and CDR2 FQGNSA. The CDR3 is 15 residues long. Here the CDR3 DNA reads TGTGCCAGCAGCTGGACTAGCGGGATAGGGTACGAGCAGTACTTC. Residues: CASSWTSGIGYEQYF.

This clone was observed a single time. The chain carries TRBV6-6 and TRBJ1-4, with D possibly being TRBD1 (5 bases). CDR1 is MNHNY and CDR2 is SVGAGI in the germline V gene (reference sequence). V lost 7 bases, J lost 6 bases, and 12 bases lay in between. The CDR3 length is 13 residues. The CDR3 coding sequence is TGTGCCAGCACCGCCGGGACTCATGAAAAACTGTTTTTT. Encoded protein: CASTAGTHEKLFF.

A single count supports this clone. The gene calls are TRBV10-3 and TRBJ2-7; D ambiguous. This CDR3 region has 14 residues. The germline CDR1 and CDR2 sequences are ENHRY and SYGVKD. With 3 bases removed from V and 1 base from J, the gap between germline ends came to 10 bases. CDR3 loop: CAISEELRSYEQYF. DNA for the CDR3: TGTGCCATCAGTGAAGAACTTCGATCCTACGAGCAGTACTTC.

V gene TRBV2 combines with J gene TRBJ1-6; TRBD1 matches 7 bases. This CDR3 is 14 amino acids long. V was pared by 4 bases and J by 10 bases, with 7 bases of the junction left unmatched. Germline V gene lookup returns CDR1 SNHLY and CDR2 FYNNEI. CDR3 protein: CASSGGQVHSPLHF. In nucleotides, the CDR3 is TGTGCCAGCAGTGGAGGACAGGTTCACTCACCCCTCCACTTT.

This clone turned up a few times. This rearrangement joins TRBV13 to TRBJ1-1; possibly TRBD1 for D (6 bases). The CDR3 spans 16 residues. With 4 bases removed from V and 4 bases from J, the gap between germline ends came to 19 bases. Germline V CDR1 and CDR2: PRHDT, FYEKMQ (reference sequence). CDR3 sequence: CASSSPRGGRGTEAFF. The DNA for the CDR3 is TGTGCCAGCAGCTCCCCCCGCGGGGGGCGAGGCACTGAAGCTTTCTTT.

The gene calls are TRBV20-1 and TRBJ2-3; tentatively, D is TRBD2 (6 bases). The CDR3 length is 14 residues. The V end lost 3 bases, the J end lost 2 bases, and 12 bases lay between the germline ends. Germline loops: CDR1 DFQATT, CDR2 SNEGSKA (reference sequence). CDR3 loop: CSASLRDPTDTQYF. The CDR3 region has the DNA TGCAGTGCTAGTCTGCGGGATCCCACAGATACGCAGTATTTT.

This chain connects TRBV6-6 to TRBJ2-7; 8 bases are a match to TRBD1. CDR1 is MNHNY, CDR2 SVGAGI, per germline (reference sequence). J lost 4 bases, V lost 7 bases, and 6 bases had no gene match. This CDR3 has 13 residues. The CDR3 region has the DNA TGTGCCAGCACTGCGGGACAGGTTTACGAGCAGTACTTC. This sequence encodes CASTAGQVYEQYF.

The CDR3 sequence is CASSTVGTVGHEQFF. The CDR3 DNA reads as TGTGCCAGTAGTACTGTCGGGACTGTAGGACATGAGCAGTTCTTC. The gene calls are TRBV19 and TRBJ2-1; a possible D gene is TRBD2 (6 bases). Germline lookup yields CDR1 LNHDA and CDR2 SQIVND (reference sequence). This CDR3 comprises 15 residues. V lost 4 bases to trimming and J lost 8 bases, with 18 bases between them.

This CDR3 reads CASSALGLAEIYNEQFF. CDR3 DNA sequence: TGTGCCAGCAGCGCCCTGGGACTAGCGGAAATATACAATGAGCAGTTCTTC. V is TRBV6-2 or TRBV6-3 and J is TRBJ2-1, with 11 bases lining up with TRBD2. V was pared by 6 bases and J by 4 bases, with 11 bases of the junction left unmatched. The CDR3 is 17 residues long. The germline gives CDR1 MNHEY, CDR2 SVGEGT.

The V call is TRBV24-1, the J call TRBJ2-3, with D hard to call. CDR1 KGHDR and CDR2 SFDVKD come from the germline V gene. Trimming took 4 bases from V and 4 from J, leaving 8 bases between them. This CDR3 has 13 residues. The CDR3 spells CATSDPNSDTQYF. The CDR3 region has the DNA TGTGCCACCAGTGACCCTAACTCAGATACGCAGTATTTT.

CDR3 protein: CASSPGSGTDYGYTF. CDR3 bases: TGTGCCAGCAGTCCAGGATCGGGGACAGACTATGGCTACACCTTC. The gene calls are TRBV28 and TRBJ1-2, with 7 positions matching TRBD1. V was clipped by 5 bases and J by 3 bases; unmatched bases: 9. This CDR3 is 15 amino acids long. Germline V CDR1 and CDR2: MDHEN, SYDVKM.

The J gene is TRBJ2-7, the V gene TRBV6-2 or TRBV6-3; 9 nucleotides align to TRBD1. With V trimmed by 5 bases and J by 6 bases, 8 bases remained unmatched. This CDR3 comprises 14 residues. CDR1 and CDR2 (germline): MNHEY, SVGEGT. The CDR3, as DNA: TGTGCCAGCAGTCCCCGAACAGGGGGCGGCGAGCAGTACTTC. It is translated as CASSPRTGGGEQYF.

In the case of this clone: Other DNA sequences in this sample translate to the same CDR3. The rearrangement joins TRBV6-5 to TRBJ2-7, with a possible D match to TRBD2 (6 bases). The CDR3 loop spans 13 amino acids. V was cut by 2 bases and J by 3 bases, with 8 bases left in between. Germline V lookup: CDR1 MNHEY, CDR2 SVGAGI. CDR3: CASSYGGNYEQYF. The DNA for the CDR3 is TGTGCCAGCAGTTACGGGGGGAACTACGAGCAGTACTTC.

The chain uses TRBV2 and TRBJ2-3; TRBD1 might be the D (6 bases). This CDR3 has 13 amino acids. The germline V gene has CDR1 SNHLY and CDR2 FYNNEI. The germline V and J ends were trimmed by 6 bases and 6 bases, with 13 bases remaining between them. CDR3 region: CASRRDIRDTQYF. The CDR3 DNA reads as TGTGCCAGCAGACGGGACATACGGGATACGCAGTATTTT.